This T cell receptor beta chain was documented in a study of CD8 T cells in Susac syndrome. In the study overall: Of the sequenced Susac syndrome patients, six had active disease and fewer than 10 were in remission.

Study outcomes and limitations: Acknowledgment was made by the study that its TCR sequencing and HLA analysis involved a relatively small number of individuals.

This CDR3 region has 13 residues. CDR1 SGHTA and CDR2 FQGTGA come from the germline V gene. Trimming stripped 4 bases from V and 7 bases from J, with 11 bases between. For this clonotype: Its target is unknown.

RNA in amounts of about 0.5 to 1 ug was reverse transcribed with random hexamers. The amplification used immunoSEQ multiplex PCR on TCR beta CDR3; it spanned 54 Vbeta and 13 Jbeta. Each CDR3 protein is one row after TCRdb ran MiXCR on the immunoSEQ multiplex PCR reads. The sample shows 120,000 to 150,000 distinct CDR3 sequences, about 94% of them seen only once. The chain couples TRBV7-3 to TRBJ2-1; D possibly corresponds to TRBD2 (6 bases). This TCR came from a human donor with Susac syndrome. Input material: CD4+ T cells from PBMCs. In DNA, the CDR3 is TGTGCCAGCAGCTCCCCGGGGAGGAATGAGCAGTTCTTC. As protein: CASSSPGRNEQFF.